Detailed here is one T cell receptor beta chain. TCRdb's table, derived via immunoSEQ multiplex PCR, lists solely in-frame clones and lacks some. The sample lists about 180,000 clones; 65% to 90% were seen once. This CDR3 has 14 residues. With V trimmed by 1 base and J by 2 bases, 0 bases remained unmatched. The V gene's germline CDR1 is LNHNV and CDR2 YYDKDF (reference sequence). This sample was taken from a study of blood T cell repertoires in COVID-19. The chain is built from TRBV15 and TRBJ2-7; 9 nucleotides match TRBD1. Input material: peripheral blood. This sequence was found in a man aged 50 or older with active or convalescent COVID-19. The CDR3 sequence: CATSRGQGAYEQYF. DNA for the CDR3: TGTGCCACCAGCAGAGGACAGGGGGCCTACGAGCAGTACTTC. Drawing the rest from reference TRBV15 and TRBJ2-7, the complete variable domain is DAMVIQNPRYQVTQFGKPVTLSCSQTLNHNVMYWYQQKSSQAPKLLFHYYDKDFNNEADTPDNFQSRRPNTSFCFLDIRSPGLGDTAMYLCATSRGQGAYEQYFGPGTRLTVT.